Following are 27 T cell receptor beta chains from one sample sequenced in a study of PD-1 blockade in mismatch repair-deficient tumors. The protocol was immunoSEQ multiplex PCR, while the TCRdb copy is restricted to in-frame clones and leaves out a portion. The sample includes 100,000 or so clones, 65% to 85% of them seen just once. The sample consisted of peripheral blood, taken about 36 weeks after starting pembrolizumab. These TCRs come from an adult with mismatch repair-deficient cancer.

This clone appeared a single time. CDR3 nucleotide sequence: TGTGCCAGCTCCCAGCGGGGGGTGAGGTATGGCTACACCTTC. Translation gives CASSQRGVRYGYTF. The chain combines TRBV6-6 with TRBJ1-2; D perhaps matches TRBD1 (5 bases). This CDR3 comprises 14 residues. Between the trimmed V and J ends, which lost 8 bases and 5 bases, there was a span of 18 bases. Germline CDR1 and CDR2: MNHNY and SVGAGI (reference sequence).

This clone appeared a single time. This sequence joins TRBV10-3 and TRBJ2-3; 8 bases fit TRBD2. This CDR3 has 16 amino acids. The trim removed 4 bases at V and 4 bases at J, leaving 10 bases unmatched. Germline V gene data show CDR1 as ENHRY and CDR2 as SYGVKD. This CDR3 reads CAISGGSGTSPDTQYF. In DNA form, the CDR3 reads TGTGCCATCAGTGGTGGTAGCGGGACCTCCCCAGATACGCAGTATTTT.

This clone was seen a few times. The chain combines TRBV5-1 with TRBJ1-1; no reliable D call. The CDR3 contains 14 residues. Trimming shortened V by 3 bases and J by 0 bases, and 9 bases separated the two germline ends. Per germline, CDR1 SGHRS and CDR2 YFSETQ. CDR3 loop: CASSSYEMNTEAFF. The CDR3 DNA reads TGCGCCAGCAGCTCCTACGAGATGAACACTGAAGCTTTCTTT.

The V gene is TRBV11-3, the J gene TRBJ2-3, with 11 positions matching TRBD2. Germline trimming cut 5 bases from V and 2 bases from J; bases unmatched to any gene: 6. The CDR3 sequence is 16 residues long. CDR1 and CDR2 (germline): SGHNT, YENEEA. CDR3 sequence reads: CASSGGTSGDTDTQYF. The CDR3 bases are TGTGCCAGCAGCGGGGGGACTAGCGGAGACACAGATACGCAGTATTTT.

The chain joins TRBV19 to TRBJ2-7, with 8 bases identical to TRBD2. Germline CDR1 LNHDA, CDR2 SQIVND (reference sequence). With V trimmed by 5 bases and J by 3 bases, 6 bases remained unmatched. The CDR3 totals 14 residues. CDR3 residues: CASSPLAGYYEQYF. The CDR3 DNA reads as TGTGCCAGTAGTCCCCTAGCGGGCTACTACGAGCAGTACTTC.

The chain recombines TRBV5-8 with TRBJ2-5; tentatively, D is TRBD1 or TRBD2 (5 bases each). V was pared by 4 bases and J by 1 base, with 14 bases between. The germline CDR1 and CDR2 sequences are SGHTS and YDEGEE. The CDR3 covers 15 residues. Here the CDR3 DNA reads TGTGCCAGCAGCACTTACCGGGACGGCCAAGAGACCCAGTACTTC. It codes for CASSTYRDGQETQYF.

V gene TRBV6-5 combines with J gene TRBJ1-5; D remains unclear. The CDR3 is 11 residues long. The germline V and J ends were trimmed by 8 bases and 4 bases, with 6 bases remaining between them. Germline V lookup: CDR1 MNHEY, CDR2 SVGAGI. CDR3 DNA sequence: TGTGCCAGCCTCGGGAATCAGCCCCAGCATTTT. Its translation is CASLGNQPQHF.

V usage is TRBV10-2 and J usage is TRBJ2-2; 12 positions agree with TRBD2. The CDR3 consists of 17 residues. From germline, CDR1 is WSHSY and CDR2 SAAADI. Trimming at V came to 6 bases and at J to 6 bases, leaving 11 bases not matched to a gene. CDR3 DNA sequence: TGCGCCAGCAGGCGGACTAGCGGGGACGGCTTGGCCGGGGAGCTGTTTTTT. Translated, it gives CASRRTSGDGLAGELFF.

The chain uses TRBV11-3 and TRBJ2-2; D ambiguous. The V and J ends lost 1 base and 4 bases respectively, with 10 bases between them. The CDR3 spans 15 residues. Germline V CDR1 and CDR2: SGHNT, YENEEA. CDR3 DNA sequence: TGTGCCAGCAGCTTAGTGTCAGGTGTCACCGGGGAGCTGTTTTTT. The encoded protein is CASSLVSGVTGELFF.

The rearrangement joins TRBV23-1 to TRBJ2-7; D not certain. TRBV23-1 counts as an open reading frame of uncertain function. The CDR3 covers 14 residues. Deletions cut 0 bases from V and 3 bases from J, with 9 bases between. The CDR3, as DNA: TGCGCCAGCAGTCAATCCCTACAGAACTACGAGCAGTACTTC. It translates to CASSQSLQNYEQYF.

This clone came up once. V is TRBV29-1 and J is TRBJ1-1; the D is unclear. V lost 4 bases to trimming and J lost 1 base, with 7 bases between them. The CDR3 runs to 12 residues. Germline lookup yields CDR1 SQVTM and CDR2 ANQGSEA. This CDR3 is CSVVEGNTEAFF. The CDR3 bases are TGCAGCGTTGTAGAGGGGAACACTGAAGCTTTCTTT.

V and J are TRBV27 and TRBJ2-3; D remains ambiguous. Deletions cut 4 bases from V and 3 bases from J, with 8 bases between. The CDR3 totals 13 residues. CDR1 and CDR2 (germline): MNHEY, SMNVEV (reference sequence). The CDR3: CASSWVYTDTQYF. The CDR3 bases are TGTGCCAGCAGTTGGGTCTATACAGATACGCAGTATTTT.

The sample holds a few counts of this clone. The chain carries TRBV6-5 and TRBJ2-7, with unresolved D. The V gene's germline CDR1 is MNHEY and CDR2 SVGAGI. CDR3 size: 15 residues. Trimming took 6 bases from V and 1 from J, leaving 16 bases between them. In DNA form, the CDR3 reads TGTGCCAGCAGCCCCGGTGAAGGCTCTTCCTACGAGCAGTACTTC. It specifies CASSPGEGSSYEQYF.

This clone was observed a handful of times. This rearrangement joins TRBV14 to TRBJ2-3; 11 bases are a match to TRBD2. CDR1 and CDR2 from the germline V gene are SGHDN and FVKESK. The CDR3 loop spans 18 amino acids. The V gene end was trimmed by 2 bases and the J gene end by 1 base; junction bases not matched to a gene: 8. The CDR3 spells CASSQLAGGTFGTDTQYF. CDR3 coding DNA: TGTGCCAGCAGCCAACTAGCGGGAGGCACCTTTGGCACAGATACGCAGTATTTT. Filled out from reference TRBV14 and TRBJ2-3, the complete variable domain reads EAGVTQFPSHSVIEKGQTVTLRCDPISGHDNLYWYRRVMGKEIKFLLHFVKESKQDESGMPNNRFLAERTGGTYSTLKVQPAELEDSGVYFCASSQLAGGTFGTDTQYFGPGTRLTVL.

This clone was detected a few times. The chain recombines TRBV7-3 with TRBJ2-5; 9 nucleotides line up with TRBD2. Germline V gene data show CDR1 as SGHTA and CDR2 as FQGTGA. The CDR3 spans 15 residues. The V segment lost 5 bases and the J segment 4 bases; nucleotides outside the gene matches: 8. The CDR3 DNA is TGTGCCAGCAGCCTGAGGGCGGGGGGGATAGAGACCCAGTACTTC. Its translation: CASSLRAGGIETQYF.

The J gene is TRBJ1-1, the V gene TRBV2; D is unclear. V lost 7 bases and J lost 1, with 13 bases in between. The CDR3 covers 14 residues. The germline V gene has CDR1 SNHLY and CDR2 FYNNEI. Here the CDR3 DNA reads TGTGCCAGCACCCAAACCCTACCGAACACTGAAGCTTTCTTT. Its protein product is CASTQTLPNTEAFF.

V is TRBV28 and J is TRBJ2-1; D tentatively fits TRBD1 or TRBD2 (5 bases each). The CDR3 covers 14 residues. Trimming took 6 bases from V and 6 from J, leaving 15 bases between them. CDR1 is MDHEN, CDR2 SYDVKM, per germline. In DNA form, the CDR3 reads TGTGCCAGCAGGAGTCCCGGGGCCTTCAATGAGCAGTTCTTC. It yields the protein CASRSPGAFNEQFF.

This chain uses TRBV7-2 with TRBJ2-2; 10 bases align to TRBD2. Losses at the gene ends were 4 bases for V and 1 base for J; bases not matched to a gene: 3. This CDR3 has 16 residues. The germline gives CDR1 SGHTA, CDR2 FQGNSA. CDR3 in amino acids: CASSSRTSGNTGELFF. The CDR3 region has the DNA TGTGCCAGCAGCTCTCGGACTAGCGGGAACACCGGGGAGCTGTTTTTT.

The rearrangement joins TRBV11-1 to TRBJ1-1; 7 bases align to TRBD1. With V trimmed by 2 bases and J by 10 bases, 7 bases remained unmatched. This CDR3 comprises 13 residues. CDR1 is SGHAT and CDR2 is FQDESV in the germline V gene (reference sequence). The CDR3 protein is CASSLKGQGGAFF. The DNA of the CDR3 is TGTGCCAGCAGCTTAAAGGGGCAGGGGGGAGCTTTCTTT. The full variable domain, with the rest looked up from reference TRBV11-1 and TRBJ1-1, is EAEVAQSPRYKITEKSQAVAFWCDPISGHATLYWYRQILGQGPELLVQFQDESVVDDSQLPKDRFSAERLKGVDSTLKIQPAELGDSAMYLCASSLKGQGGAFFGQGTRLTVV.

The CDR3: CSVEGTGDYEQYF. The CDR3 region has the DNA TGCAGCGTTGAAGGGACAGGGGATTACGAGCAGTACTTC. The chain employs TRBV29-1 and TRBJ2-7; 9 nucleotides align to TRBD1. The germline V gene has CDR1 SQVTM and CDR2 ANQGSEA. The CDR3 is made up of 13 amino acids. V lost 1 base to trimming and J lost 4 bases; unmatched junction nucleotides: 2.

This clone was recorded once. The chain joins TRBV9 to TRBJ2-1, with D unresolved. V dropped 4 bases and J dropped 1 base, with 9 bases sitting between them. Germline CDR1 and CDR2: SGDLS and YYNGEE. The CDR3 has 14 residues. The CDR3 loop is CASSFSGSYNEQFF. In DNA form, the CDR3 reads TGTGCCAGCAGCTTTAGTGGTTCCTACAATGAGCAGTTCTTC.

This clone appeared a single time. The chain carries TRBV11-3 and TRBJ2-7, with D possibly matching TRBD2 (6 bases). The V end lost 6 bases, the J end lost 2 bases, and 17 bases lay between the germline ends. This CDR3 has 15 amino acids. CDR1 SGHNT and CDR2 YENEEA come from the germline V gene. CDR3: CASRPSGRGTYEQYF. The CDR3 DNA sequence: TGTGCCAGCAGGCCGTCCGGGAGAGGAACCTACGAGCAGTACTTC. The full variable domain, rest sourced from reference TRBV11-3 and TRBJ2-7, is EAGVVQSPRYKIIEKKQPVAFWCNPISGHNTLYWYLQNLGQGPELLIRYENEEAVDDSQLPKDRFSAERLKGVDSTLKIQPAELGDSAVYLCASRPSGRGTYEQYFGPGTRLTVT.

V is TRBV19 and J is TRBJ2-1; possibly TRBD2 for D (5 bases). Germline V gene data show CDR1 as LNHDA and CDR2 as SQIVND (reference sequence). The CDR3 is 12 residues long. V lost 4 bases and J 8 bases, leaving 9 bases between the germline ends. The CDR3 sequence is CASSKGGYEQFF. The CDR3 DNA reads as TGTGCCAGTAGTAAAGGAGGATATGAGCAGTTCTTC.

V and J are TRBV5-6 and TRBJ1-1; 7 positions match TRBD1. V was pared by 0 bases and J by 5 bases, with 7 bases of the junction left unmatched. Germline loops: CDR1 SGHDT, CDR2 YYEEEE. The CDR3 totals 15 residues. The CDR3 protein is CASSLVSRGGTEAFF. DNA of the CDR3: TGTGCCAGCAGCTTGGTGTCCAGGGGGGGAACTGAAGCTTTCTTT.

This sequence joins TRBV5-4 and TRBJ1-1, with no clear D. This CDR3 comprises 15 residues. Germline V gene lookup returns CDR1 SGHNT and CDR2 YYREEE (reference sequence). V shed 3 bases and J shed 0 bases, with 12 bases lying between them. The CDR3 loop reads CASSSSTVVNTEAFF. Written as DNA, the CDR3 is TGTGCCAGCAGCTCTTCAACCGTAGTGAACACTGAAGCTTTCTTT.

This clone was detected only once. CDR3 residues: CASSLQLRLNTEAFF. CDR3 in DNA: TGTGCCAGCAGCTTACAATTGAGGCTGAACACTGAAGCTTTCTTT. V gene TRBV7-8 combines with J gene TRBJ1-1; D gene ambiguous. The V end lost 2 bases, the J end lost 0 bases, and 10 bases lay between the germline ends. Germline CDR1 is SGHVS and CDR2 is FQNEAQ. The CDR3 consists of 15 residues. The variable domain in full, with the rest retrieved from reference TRBV7-8 and TRBJ1-1, is GAGVSQSPRYKVAKRGQDVALRCDPISGHVSLFWYQQALGQGPEFLTYFQNEAQLDKSGLPSDRFFAERPEGSVSTLKIQRTQQEDSAVYLCASSLQLRLNTEAFFGQGTRLTVV.

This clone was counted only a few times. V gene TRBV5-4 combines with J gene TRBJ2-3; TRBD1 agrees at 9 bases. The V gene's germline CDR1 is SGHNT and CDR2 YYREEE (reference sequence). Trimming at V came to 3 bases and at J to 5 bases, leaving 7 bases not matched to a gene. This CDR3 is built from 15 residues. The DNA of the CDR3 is TGTGCCAGCAGCTCGACCGGGACAGGGATAGATACGCAGTATTTT. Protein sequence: CASSSTGTGIDTQYF.